The 28 T cell receptor beta chains given below trace back to one sample, sequenced in a study of blood T cell repertoires in COVID-19. Data came from immunoSEQ multiplex PCR; TCRdb stores just in-frame clones and leaves some out. The data contain tens of thousands of clones, 77% of them singletons. Sequencing input: peripheral blood. The receptors were gathered from a man between 65 and 85 years old with active or convalescent COVID-19.

The V call is TRBV4-1, the J call TRBJ2-1, with 11 nucleotides matching TRBD2. With V trimmed by 10 bases and J by 9 bases, 11 bases remained unmatched. Germline lookup yields CDR1 MGHRA and CDR2 YSYEKL. The CDR3 runs 14 residues. CDR3 coding DNA: TGCGCCACCCAACTAGCGGGAGCGGACGGTGAGCAGTTCTTC. Residues: CATQLAGADGEQFF.

In this sample, this clone turned up a few times. The chain combines TRBV7-3 with TRBJ1-6; D is unresolved. Trimming cost V 5 bases and J 7 bases, with 9 bases left between them. The germline V gene has CDR1 SGHTA and CDR2 FQGTGA. CDR3 size: 13 residues. The CDR3 protein is CASSPNPNSPLHF. CDR3 DNA: TGTGCCAGCAGCCCTAACCCCAATTCACCCCTCCACTTT. The full variable domain, in which reference TRBV7-3 and TRBJ1-6 provide the parts outside the CDR3, is GAGVSQTPSNKVTEKGKYVELRCDPISGHTALYWYRQSLGQGPEFLIYFQGTGAADDSGLPNDRFFAVRPEGSVSTLKIQRTERGDSAVYLCASSPNPNSPLHFGNGTRLTVT.

There are many counts of this clone. The chain links TRBV2 to TRBJ2-2, with 10 bases identical to TRBD1. V trimming: 6 bases; J trimming: 5 bases; junction bases outside the gene matches: 6. The V gene's germline CDR1 is SNHLY and CDR2 FYNNEI. This CDR3 region has 15 residues. CDR3 nucleotide sequence: TGTGCCAGCAGCTTGGACAGGGGGACGACCGGGGAGCTGTTTTTT. This encodes CASSLDRGTTGELFF.

The J gene is TRBJ1-1, the V gene TRBV29-1; TRBD1 is a possible D gene (5 bases). Trimming left V 7 bases short and J 0 bases short, with 12 bases between. There are 13 residues in the CDR3. The germline V gene encodes CDR1 SQVTM and CDR2 ANQGSEA. The CDR3 reads CSALDRLNTEAFF. The CDR3 bases are TGCAGCGCCCTAGACAGACTGAACACTGAAGCTTTCTTT.

This clone was found once. The chain carries TRBV6-5 and TRBJ1-1, with D possibly TRBD1 on 5 matching bases. The V gene lost 7 bases and the J gene lost 1 base, with 10 bases spanning the gap. The CDR3 sequence is 13 residues long. The germline gives CDR1 MNHEY, CDR2 SVGAGI. CDR3 in amino acids: CASTLTENTEAFF. Written as DNA, the CDR3 is TGTGCCAGCACTTTGACAGAGAACACTGAAGCTTTCTTT.

This clone was recorded once. The chain uses TRBV27 and TRBJ2-1, with 9 bases matching TRBD1. The CDR3 runs to 14 residues. V was clipped by 6 bases and J by 2 bases; unmatched bases: 2. Germline CDR1 and CDR2: MNHEY and SMNVEV (reference sequence). This CDR3 reads CASRRQGAYNEQFF. CDR3 bases: TGTGCCAGCAGACGACAGGGGGCCTACAATGAGCAGTTCTTC.

The chain is built from TRBV11-2 and TRBJ1-3; 8 bases line up with TRBD1. V was pared by 5 bases and J by 2 bases, with 8 bases of the junction left unmatched. CDR3 length equals 16 residues. Per the germline V gene, CDR1 is SGHAT and CDR2 is FQNNGV. The DNA for the CDR3 is TGTGCCAGCAGCCCCGGACAGGGATCAACTGGAAACACCATATATTTT. This encodes CASSPGQGSTGNTIYF. The whole variable domain, filled in from reference TRBV11-2 and TRBJ1-3, reads EAGVAQSPRYKIIEKRQSVAFWCNPISGHATLYWYQQILGQGPKLLIQFQNNGVVDDSQLPKDRFSAERLKGVDSTLKIQPAKLEDSAVYLCASSPGQGSTGNTIYFGEGSWLTVV.

This rearrangement joins TRBV14 to TRBJ1-2; D ambiguous. V lost 3 bases to trimming and J lost 8 bases, with 13 bases between them. This CDR3 is 13 amino acids long. Looked up from germline, CDR1 is SGHDN and CDR2 is FVKESK. The CDR3 region is CASSQARLGGYTF. The CDR3 DNA sequence: TGTGCCAGCAGCCAGGCTCGCCTAGGAGGCTACACCTTC.

The chain carries TRBV3-1 (or the pseudogene TRBV3-2) and TRBJ1-2; 12 nucleotides align to TRBD1. The CDR3 has 18 residues. The germline V gene has CDR1 LGHDT and CDR2 YNNKEL (reference sequence). Germline trimming cut 0 bases from V and 2 bases from J; bases unmatched to any gene: 7. In nucleotides, the CDR3 is TGTGCCAGCAGCCAAGATGGGACAGGGGGCAATAGGAACTATGGCTACACCTTC. This encodes CASSQDGTGGNRNYGYTF.

The chain links TRBV19 to TRBJ1-1; weak D call: TRBD1 (5 bases). CDR3 length equals 13 residues. The germline CDR1 and CDR2 sequences are LNHDA and SQIVND (reference sequence). Trimming stripped 4 bases from V and 4 bases from J, with 10 bases between. The CDR3 nucleotides read TGTGCCAGTAGTACGCAGGGCCCCACTGAAGCTTTCTTT. This codes for CASSTQGPTEAFF.

The V and J genes are TRBV3-1 (or the pseudogene TRBV3-2) and TRBJ1-6, with 7 bases aligning to TRBD1. This CDR3 comprises 16 residues. V was clipped by 4 bases and J by 7 bases; unmatched bases: 10. Germline loops: CDR1 LGHDT, CDR2 YNNKEL (reference sequence). CDR3 amino acids: CASSPLIGTANSPLHF. In DNA form, the CDR3 reads TGTGCCAGCAGCCCCCTCATCGGGACAGCCAATTCACCCCTCCACTTT.

V and J are TRBV5-1 and TRBJ1-2, with 11 positions matching TRBD1. Germline values: CDR1 SGHRS, CDR2 YFSETQ. The V and J ends lost 4 bases and 2 bases, in that order; junction bases with no gene match: 4. The length of the CDR3 is 15 residues. The CDR3 protein is CASSPGTGGNYGYTF. The CDR3 region has the DNA TGCGCCAGCAGCCCCGGGACAGGGGGGAACTATGGCTACACCTTC. Full variable domain (outside the CDR3, taken from reference TRBV5-1 and TRBJ1-2): KAGVTQTPRYLIKTRGQQVTLSCSPISGHRSVSWYQQTPGQGLQFLFEYFSETQRNKGNFPGRFSGRQFSNSRSEMNVSTLELGDSALYLCASSPGTGGNYGYTFGSGTRLTVV.

This rearrangement joins TRBV6-2 or TRBV6-3 to TRBJ2-7, with D tentatively TRBD1 (6 bases). V was cut by 0 bases and J by 3 bases, with 12 bases left in between. This CDR3 contains 15 residues. Germline V gives CDR1 MNHEY, CDR2 SVGEGT. Written as DNA, the CDR3 is TGTGCCAGCAGTTACTCAGGGACAAGAGACTACGAGCAGTACTTC. Translated: CASSYSGTRDYEQYF.

The rearrangement joins TRBV7-2 to TRBJ2-7, with TRBD1 matching 10 bases. CDR3 length: 15 amino acids. J was trimmed by 4 bases and V by 5 bases; bases with no gene match: 8. Germline CDR1 SGHTA, CDR2 FQGNSA. CDR3 in amino acids: CASSAADRGLYEQYF. The CDR3 DNA sequence: TGTGCCAGCAGCGCAGCGGACAGGGGGTTGTACGAGCAGTACTTC.

The V call is TRBV16, the J call TRBJ1-1, with D perhaps TRBD1 (5 bases). The CDR3 loop spans 15 amino acids. Germline V gene data show CDR1 as KGHSY and CDR2 as FQNENV. The ends were cut back, 2 bases at V and 4 bases at J, with 14 bases in the middle. The CDR3, as DNA: TGTGCCAGCAGCCAAGCCCCCAGGGTACCCACTGAAGCTTTCTTT. Amino acid sequence: CASSQAPRVPTEAFF.

The chain is built from TRBV28 and TRBJ1-6, with D tentatively TRBD1 (5 bases). Deletions cut 4 bases from V and 8 bases from J, with 18 bases between. CDR1 and CDR2 from the germline V gene are MDHEN and SYDVKM. The CDR3 is 16 residues long. CDR3 protein: CASSSRGLGGDSPLHF. The CDR3 bases are TGTGCCAGCAGTTCTCGGGGATTGGGGGGGGATTCACCCCTCCACTTT.

This sequence joins TRBV5-5 and TRBJ2-3; 8 nucleotides match TRBD2. This CDR3 is 14 amino acids long. Per germline, CDR1 SGHKS and CDR2 YYEKEE (reference sequence). V trimming: 7 bases; J trimming: 1 base; junction bases outside the gene matches: 5. CDR3 in DNA: TGTGCCAGCGCACCGGGACTAGGCACAGATACGCAGTATTTT. Encoded protein: CASAPGLGTDTQYF. The full variable domain, its missing parts supplied by reference TRBV5-5 and TRBJ2-3, is DAGVTQSPTHLIKTRGQQVTLRCSPISGHKSVSWYQQVLGQGPQFIFQYYEKEERGRGNFPDRFSARQFPNYSSELNVNALLLGDSALYLCASAPGLGTDTQYFGPGTRLTVL.

The rearrangement joins TRBV29-1 to TRBJ2-5; D gene unclear. Trimming removed 5 bases from V and 5 bases from J, with 9 bases in between. Germline-derived CDR1 and CDR2 are SQVTM and ANQGSEA. The CDR3 runs to 11 residues. CDR3 coding DNA: TGCAGCGTTCTTAATTATGAGACCCAGTACTTC. It is translated as CSVLNYETQYF.

The chain links TRBV7-6 to TRBJ2-5; unclear D gene. The CDR3 consists of 13 residues. Trimming took 5 bases from V and 4 from J, leaving 11 bases between them. Germline values: CDR1 SGHVS, CDR2 FNYEAQ. The CDR3 is CASSTEVGETQYF. The DNA of the CDR3 is TGTGCCAGCAGCACCGAGGTGGGAGAGACCCAGTACTTC.

The genes are TRBV7-2 and TRBJ1-3; TRBD1 might be the D (5 bases). CDR3 length equals 15 residues. Trimming pared 5 bases from V and 4 bases from J, leaving 15 bases between. Germline CDR1 reads SGHTA; CDR2 reads FQGNSA. DNA of the CDR3: TGTGCCAGCAGCGAAAAGGGGTATACCGGAAACACCATATATTTT. It translates to CASSEKGYTGNTIYF.

The chain has TRBV7-9 and TRBJ2-7, with 7 bases identical to TRBD2. Germline V gene data show CDR1 as SEHNR and CDR2 as FQNEAQ (reference sequence). The CDR3 runs to 15 residues. Losses at the gene ends were 8 bases for V and 5 bases for J; bases not matched to a gene: 15. The CDR3 coding sequence is TGTGCCAGCCGATCACTAGCGTCTAAGACCCACGAGCAGTACTTC. Translating gives CASRSLASKTHEQYF.

This chain links TRBV9 with TRBJ2-2, with a tentative D call TRBD2 (5 bases). CDR3 length: 15 amino acids. Trimming removed 4 bases at V and 6 bases at J, with 16 bases between. CDR1 and CDR2 (germline): SGDLS, YYNGEE. CDR3 residues: CASSPRKMRAGELFF. CDR3 nucleotide sequence: TGTGCCAGCAGCCCCCGGAAGATGCGGGCCGGGGAGCTGTTTTTT.

J is TRBJ1-6 and V is TRBV10-2; TRBD1 agrees at 9 bases. Losses at the gene ends were 4 bases for V and 12 bases for J; bases not matched to a gene: 10. CDR3 length: 15 residues. The germline V gene encodes CDR1 WSHSY and CDR2 SAAADI. CDR3 loop: CASSAPGQGLRPLHF. For the CDR3, the DNA is TGCGCCAGCAGTGCTCCCGGACAGGGGCTCCGACCCCTCCACTTT.

The rearrangement uses TRBV23-1 and TRBJ1-2; 8 positions match TRBD1. TRBV23-1 belongs to the ORF category, with a function that is uncertain. V was pared by 3 bases and J by 3 bases, with 9 bases of the junction left unmatched. This CDR3 is built from 16 residues. For the CDR3, the DNA is TGCGCCAGCAGTCACGGTAACAGGGGGGGGTACTATGGCTACACCTTC. Its protein product is CASSHGNRGGYYGYTF.

The V call is TRBV4-2, the J call TRBJ2-3, with a possible D match to TRBD1 (5 bases). The ends were cut back, 4 bases at V and 2 bases at J, with 13 bases in the middle. This CDR3 is built from 15 residues. Germline CDR1 is LGHNA and CDR2 is YNFKEQ. CDR3 DNA sequence: TGTGCCAGCAGCCTCTCGACAGATTACACAGATACGCAGTATTTT. Translated: CASSLSTDYTDTQYF.

CDR3 nucleotides: TGTGCCAGCAGTCCACCACCCTTGACACGGTTGAATTCACCCCTCCACTTT. It specifies CASSPPPLTRLNSPLHF. This chain connects TRBV27 to TRBJ1-6; D is unresolved. CDR1 is MNHEY, CDR2 SMNVEV, per germline (reference sequence). V was pared by 5 bases and J by 7 bases, with 21 bases between. The CDR3 is 17 residues long.

This sequence joins TRBV5-1 and TRBJ2-2; TRBD2 matches at 12 bases. In germline, CDR1 is SGHRS, CDR2 YFSETQ. The trim removed 1 base at V and 6 bases at J, leaving 4 bases unmatched. The CDR3 is made up of 16 amino acids. The CDR3 sequence: CASSLLTSGSSGELFF. Written as DNA, the CDR3 is TGCGCCAGCAGCTTGTTGACTAGCGGGAGTTCCGGGGAGCTGTTTTTT.

The gene calls are TRBV7-2 and TRBJ1-2; D remains unclear. Germline V gene lookup returns CDR1 SGHTA and CDR2 FQGNSA. V lost 5 bases and J lost 4, with 23 bases in between. This CDR3 has 17 residues. The CDR3 coding sequence is TGTGCCAGCAGCAACAAAGGCGGAAGGGATCGGGGCTATGGCTACACCTTC. Protein: CASSNKGGRDRGYGYTF.